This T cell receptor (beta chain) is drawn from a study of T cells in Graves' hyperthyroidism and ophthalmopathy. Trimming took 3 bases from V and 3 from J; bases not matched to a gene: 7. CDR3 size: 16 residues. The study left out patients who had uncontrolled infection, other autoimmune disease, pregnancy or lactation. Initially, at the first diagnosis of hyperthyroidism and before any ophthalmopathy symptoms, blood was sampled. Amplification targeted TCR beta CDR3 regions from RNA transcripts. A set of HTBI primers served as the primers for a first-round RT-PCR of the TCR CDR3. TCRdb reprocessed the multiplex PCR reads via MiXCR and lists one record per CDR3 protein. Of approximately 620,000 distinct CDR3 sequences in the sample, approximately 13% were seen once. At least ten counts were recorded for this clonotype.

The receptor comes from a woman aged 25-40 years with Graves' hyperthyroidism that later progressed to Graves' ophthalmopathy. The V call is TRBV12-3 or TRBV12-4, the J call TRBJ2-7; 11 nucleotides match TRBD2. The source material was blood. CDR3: CASSFPPGLAVYEQYF. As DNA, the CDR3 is TGTGCCAGCAGTTTCCCCCCGGGACTAGCGGTCTACGAGCAGTACTTC.